Listed below are T cell receptor beta chains from one sample, sequenced in a study of blood T cells in healthy people across ages. From the 5' RACE reads, TCRdb called clonotypes with MiXCR, one entry per CDR3 protein. The sample carries about 800,000 distinct CDR3 sequences, roughly 25% recorded once. The sample was also linked to a second study, of T cells of mothers and their children.

The sample consisted of blood. The receptor source for this set is a boy aged 10-17 years in good health. The CDR3 runs from the conserved cysteine through the conserved F or W. A D gene is named only where the DNA matches it firmly. Rows may omit the clone size; those that give it use once, few, many or a size class.

v_gene: TRBV25-1
abundance: few
d_gene: NA
j_gene: TRBJ2-7
CDR3nt: TGTGCCAGCAGTGGCATCTCCTACGAGCAGTACTTC
CDR3aa: CASSGISYEQYF

v_gene: TRBV6-5
abundance: NA
d_gene: TRBD1
j_gene: TRBJ1-1
CDR3nt: TGTGCCAGCAGCTCGACAGGGTTAGGATACACTGAAGCTTTCTTT
CDR3aa: CASSSTGLGYTEAFF

v_gene: TRBV7-9
abundance: NA
d_gene: TRBD2
j_gene: TRBJ2-1
CDR3nt: TGTGCCAGCAGCAAAACGGCCGGGACTAGCGGGCCGGTAGACAATGAGCAGTTCTTC
CDR3aa: CASSKTAGTSGPVDNEQFF

v_gene: TRBV20-1
abundance: few
d_gene: NA
j_gene: TRBJ2-5
CDR3nt: TGCAGTGCTAGAGATTGGGGACGGCCCCAAGAGACCCAGTACTTC
CDR3aa: CSARDWGRPQETQYF

v_gene: TRBV7-9
abundance: NA
d_gene: NA
j_gene: TRBJ2-1
CDR3nt: TGTGCCAGCAGCCCACGGTGGCTAGCCGGTATAAATGAGCAGTTCTTC
CDR3aa: CASSPRWLAGINEQFF

v_gene: TRBV10-3
abundance: NA
d_gene: NA
j_gene: TRBJ2-6
CDR3nt: TGTGCCATCAGTGAGTCGATGGACTCTGGGGCCAACGTCCTGACTTTC
CDR3aa: CAISESMDSGANVLTF

v_gene: TRBV4-3
abundance: NA
d_gene: NA
j_gene: TRBJ1-2
CDR3nt: TGCGCCAGCAGCCAAGATAAAGGGGATCACTATGGCTACACCTTC
CDR3aa: CASSQDKGDHYGYTF

v_gene: TRBV7-2
abundance: NA
d_gene: NA
j_gene: TRBJ1-3
CDR3nt: TGTGCCAGCAGCACCCCACAGGAGAGCTCTGGAAACACCATATATTTT
CDR3aa: CASSTPQESSGNTIYF

v_gene: TRBV10-1
abundance: NA
d_gene: NA
j_gene: TRBJ1-2
CDR3nt: TGCGCCAGCATGATCTATGGCTACATCTTC
CDR3aa: CASMIYGYIF

v_gene: TRBV27
abundance: NA
d_gene: NA
j_gene: TRBJ1-2
CDR3nt: TGTGCCAGCAGTTTAGGAGGGACGGCTTATGGCTACACCTTC
CDR3aa: CASSLGGTAYGYTF

v_gene: TRBV6-5
abundance: few
d_gene: TRBD1
j_gene: TRBJ1-2
CDR3nt: TGTGCCAGCAGTCCCATCTCCGGGACAGGGAATGGCTACACCTTC
CDR3aa: CASSPISGTGNGYTF

v_gene: TRBV13
abundance: NA
d_gene: NA
j_gene: TRBJ2-7
CDR3nt: TGTGCCAGCAGCTTAAGGGCAGGGGCCCACGAGCAGTACTTC
CDR3aa: CASSLRAGAHEQYF

v_gene: TRBV7-6
abundance: NA
d_gene: NA
j_gene: TRBJ2-1
CDR3nt: TGTGCCAGCAGGGACCGGGTCTACGATGAGCAGTTCTTC
CDR3aa: CASRDRVYDEQFF

v_gene: TRBV4-3
abundance: few
d_gene: TRBD2
j_gene: TRBJ2-7
CDR3nt: TGCGCCAGCAGCCAAGAGGTGTCCTGGGCTAGCGGGAGACACGAGCAGTACTTC
CDR3aa: CASSQEVSWASGRHEQYF

v_gene: TRBV4-1
abundance: NA
d_gene: TRBD1
j_gene: TRBJ2-3
CDR3nt: TGCGCCAGCAGCCAAGGGGACAGCAGCACAGATACGCAGTATTTT
CDR3aa: CASSQGDSSTDTQYF

v_gene: TRBV20-1
abundance: NA
d_gene: TRBD2
j_gene: TRBJ2-1
CDR3nt: TGCAGTGCTAGAGATTGGGGGACTAGCGGGGCGAATTACAATGAGCAGTTCTTC
CDR3aa: CSARDWGTSGANYNEQFF

v_gene: TRBV6-5
abundance: NA
d_gene: TRBD1
j_gene: TRBJ2-7
CDR3nt: TGTGCCAGCAGTCCTTTGACAGGGGGACGCGAGCAGTACTTC
CDR3aa: CASSPLTGGREQYF

v_gene: TRBV29-1
abundance: few
d_gene: TRBD1
j_gene: TRBJ1-4
CDR3nt: TGCAGCGTTCTGGGGGACAGAGGAAATGAAAAACTGTTTTTT
CDR3aa: CSVLGDRGNEKLFF

v_gene: TRBV5-1
abundance: NA
d_gene: NA
j_gene: TRBJ1-2
CDR3nt: TGCGCCAGCAGCTTGGAGGCAGGCGGCTACACCTTC
CDR3aa: CASSLEAGGYTF